This TCR beta chain was recorded in a study of beta chain features in type 1 diabetes. V dropped 8 bases and J dropped 6 bases, with 20 bases sitting between them. This CDR3 comprises 14 residues. CDR1 is MNHEY, CDR2 SMNVEV, per germline (reference sequence). In the case of this clone: What it binds is not known.

TCRB transcripts that were expressed got sequenced, as all of the isolated RNA had been reverse transcribed. Profiling relied on immunoSEQ multiplex PCR, and the TCRdb table lists in-frame clones only, not all of them. The repertoire consists of 300,000 to 400,000 clones, with 9.6% occurring once and the leading ten covering over 0.45%. Study findings and constraints: Moderate but significant shortening of TCRB CDR3s was recorded in all four CD4+ subsets from Type 1 diabetes patients. PCR could preferentially amplify shorter templates, alike in patients and controls. The study found fewer insertions and more deletions at VDJ junctions in type 1 diabetes patients.

The chain carries TRBV27 and TRBJ2-7; tentative D call: TRBD1 (6 bases). The clonotype was recovered from a young man with type 1 diabetes. The material sequenced was central memory CD4+ T cells from blood. In DNA form, the CDR3 reads TGTGCCAGCCAAGACACAGGGTTGCGTCCCGAGCAGTACTTC. Translated, it gives CASQDTGLRPEQYF.